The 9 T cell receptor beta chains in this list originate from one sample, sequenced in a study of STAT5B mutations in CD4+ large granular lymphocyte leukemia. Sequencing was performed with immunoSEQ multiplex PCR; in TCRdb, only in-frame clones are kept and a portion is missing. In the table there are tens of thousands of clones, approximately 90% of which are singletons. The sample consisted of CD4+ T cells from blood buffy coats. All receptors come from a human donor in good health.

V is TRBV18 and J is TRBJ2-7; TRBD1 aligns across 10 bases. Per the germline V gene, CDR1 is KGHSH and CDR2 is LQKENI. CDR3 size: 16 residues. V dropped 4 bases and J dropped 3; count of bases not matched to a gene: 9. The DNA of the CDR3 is TGTGCCAGCTCACTCTCCCGGGACAGGGGTCGCTACGAGCAGTACTTC. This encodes CASSLSRDRGRYEQYF.

The CDR3 loop reads CASSPGTGPSYEQYF. The CDR3 nucleotides are TGTGCCAGCTCACCAGGGACAGGGCCGTCCTACGAGCAGTACTTC. The chain is built from TRBV18 and TRBJ2-7; 9 positions match TRBD1. This CDR3 spans 15 amino acids. The V gene end was trimmed by 2 bases and the J gene end by 1 base; junction bases not matched to a gene: 3. Germline CDR1 and CDR2: KGHSH and LQKENI.

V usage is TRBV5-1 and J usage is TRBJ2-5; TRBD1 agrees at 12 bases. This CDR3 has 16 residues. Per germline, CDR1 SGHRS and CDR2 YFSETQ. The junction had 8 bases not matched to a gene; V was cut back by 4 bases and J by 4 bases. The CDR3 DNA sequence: TGCGCCAGCAGCACGGCCGGGACAGGGGGCGGAGAGACCCAGTACTTC. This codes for CASSTAGTGGGETQYF. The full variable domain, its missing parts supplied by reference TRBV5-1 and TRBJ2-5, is KAGVTQTPRYLIKTRGQQVTLSCSPISGHRSVSWYQQTPGQGLQFLFEYFSETQRNKGNFPGRFSGRQFSNSRSEMNVSTLELGDSALYLCASSTAGTGGGETQYFGPGTRLLVL.

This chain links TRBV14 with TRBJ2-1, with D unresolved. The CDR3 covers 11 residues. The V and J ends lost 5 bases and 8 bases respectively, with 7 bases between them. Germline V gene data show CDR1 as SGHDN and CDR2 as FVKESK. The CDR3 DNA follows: TGTGCCAGCAGCTTTTTAGATGAGCAGTTCTTC. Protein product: CASSFLDEQFF.

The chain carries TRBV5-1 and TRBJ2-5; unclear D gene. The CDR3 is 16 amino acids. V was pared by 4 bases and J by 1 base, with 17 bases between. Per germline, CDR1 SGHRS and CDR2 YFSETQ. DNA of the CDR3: TGCGCCAGCAGCAGCCAACCCATTAGCAGCCAAGAGACCCAGTACTTC. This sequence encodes CASSSQPISSQETQYF.

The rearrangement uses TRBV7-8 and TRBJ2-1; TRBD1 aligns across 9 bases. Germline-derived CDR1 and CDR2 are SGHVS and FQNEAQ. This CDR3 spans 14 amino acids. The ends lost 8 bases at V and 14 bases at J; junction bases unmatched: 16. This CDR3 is CASVRDRARTGEFF. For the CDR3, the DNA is TGTGCCAGCGTCCGGGACAGGGCACGAACGGGGGAGTTCTTC.

CDR3 amino acids: CASSGSGSDYEQYF. DNA of the CDR3: TGCGCCAGCAGCGGTAGCGGGAGTGACTACGAGCAGTACTTC. V usage is TRBV5-1 and J usage is TRBJ2-7; 9 bases align to TRBD2. The CDR3 extends over 14 amino acids. With 4 bases clipped from V and 3 bases from J, the junction kept 5 bases outside the gene matches. Germline V CDR1 and CDR2: SGHRS, YFSETQ.

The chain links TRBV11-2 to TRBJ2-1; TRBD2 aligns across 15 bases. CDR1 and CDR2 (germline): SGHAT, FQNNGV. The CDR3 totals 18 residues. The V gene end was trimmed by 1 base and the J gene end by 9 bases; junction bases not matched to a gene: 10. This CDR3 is CASSLVIGLAGGPSEQFF. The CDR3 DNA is TGTGCCAGCAGCTTAGTAATAGGACTAGCGGGAGGGCCGAGTGAGCAGTTCTTC.

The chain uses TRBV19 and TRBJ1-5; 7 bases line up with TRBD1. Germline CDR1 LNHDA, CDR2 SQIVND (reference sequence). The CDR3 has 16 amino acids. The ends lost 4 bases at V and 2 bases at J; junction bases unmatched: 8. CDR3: CASSTAGQSGNQPQHF. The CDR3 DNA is TGTGCCAGTAGTACAGCGGGACAGTCGGGCAATCAGCCCCAGCATTTT.